The 27 T cell receptor beta chains below were found in one sample sequenced in a study of blood T cell repertoires in COVID-19. Assay used: immunoSEQ multiplex PCR; TCRdb lists only in-frame clones, some missing. Of around 110,000 clones listed, around 84% are singletons. Material: peripheral blood. The receptors come from a man aged 35-49 years with acute or convalescent COVID-19.

This chain connects TRBV19 to TRBJ1-5; no reliable D call. This CDR3 has 18 residues. Trimming stripped 4 bases from V and 0 bases from J, with 19 bases between. Germline V CDR1 and CDR2: LNHDA, SQIVND (reference sequence). CDR3 DNA sequence: TGTGCCAGTAGTACCTTGGAGTACCTACCTTATAGCAATCAGCCCCAGCATTTT. Protein: CASSTLEYLPYSNQPQHF.

This clone was observed a handful of times. V gene TRBV4-1 combines with J gene TRBJ2-7; D not certain. The CDR3 loop spans 13 amino acids. Germline values: CDR1 MGHRA, CDR2 YSYEKL. V lost 2 bases to trimming and J lost 3 bases, with 8 bases between them. CDR3 DNA sequence: TGCGCCAGCAGCCAAACAACGTTCTACGAGCAGTACTTC. Translating it yields CASSQTTFYEQYF.

This clone was observed a single time. V and J are TRBV9 and TRBJ2-1; D gene ambiguous. The CDR3 sequence is 14 residues long. The V end was cut by 4 bases, the J end by 9 bases, with 17 bases between. Germline CDR1 reads SGDLS; CDR2 reads YYNGEE. CDR3 sequence reads: CASSSGVVSAEQFF. The CDR3 coding sequence is TGTGCCAGCAGCTCGGGTGTAGTATCGGCTGAGCAGTTCTTC.

V usage is TRBV11-2 and J usage is TRBJ1-2; TRBD1 agrees at 8 bases. The germline V gene encodes CDR1 SGHAT and CDR2 FQNNGV. The CDR3 has 14 residues. Germline trimming cut 5 bases from V and 6 bases from J; bases unmatched to any gene: 8. CDR3 sequence reads: CASSLSGRGHGYTF. The CDR3 region has the DNA TGTGCCAGCAGCCTTTCCGGCAGGGGGCATGGCTACACCTTC.

CDR3 loop: CASSQVRDFYEQYF. The CDR3 DNA follows: TGCGCCAGCAGCCAAGTTCGGGACTTTTACGAGCAGTACTTC. The J gene is TRBJ2-7, the V gene TRBV4-3; possibly TRBD2 for D (6 bases). The CDR3 is 14 amino acids. Trimming took 1 base from V and 4 from J, leaving 11 bases between them. The V gene's germline CDR1 is LGHNA and CDR2 YSLEER.

The chain carries TRBV7-2 and TRBJ1-6; a possible D gene is TRBD1 (5 bases). The CDR3 is made up of 16 amino acids. In germline, CDR1 is SGHTA, CDR2 FQGNSA. Trimming removed 4 bases from V and 6 bases from J, with 16 bases in between. In nucleotides, the CDR3 is TGTGCCAGCAGCTCATCCCGCGGGGGGTCTAATTCACCCCTCCACTTT. This encodes CASSSSRGGSNSPLHF.

The CDR3 loop reads CASSQEAGTSGRFTDTQYF. The CDR3 DNA is TGTGCCAGCAGCCAAGAGGCCGGGACTAGCGGGAGGTTCACAGATACGCAGTATTTT. This chain uses TRBV3-1 (or the pseudogene TRBV3-2) with TRBJ2-3; 15 positions match TRBD2. Per germline, CDR1 LGHDT and CDR2 YNNKEL (reference sequence). After removal of 0 bases from V and 2 bases from J, the junction contained 6 bases not matched to a gene. CDR3 length: 19 residues.

The CDR3 loop is CASSLGLERAKETQYF. The CDR3 DNA reads as TGCGCCAGCAGCTTGGGACTAGAAAGAGCAAAAGAGACCCAGTACTTC. The chain uses TRBV5-1 and TRBJ2-5, with a tentative D call TRBD2 (6 bases). CDR1 is SGHRS and CDR2 is YFSETQ in the germline V gene. The CDR3 consists of 16 residues. The V end was cut by 0 bases, the J end by 3 bases, with 15 bases between.

This sequence joins TRBV5-1 and TRBJ1-1; the match to TRBD1 covers 7 bases. The trim removed 0 bases at V and 4 bases at J, leaving 12 bases unmatched. This CDR3 is 17 amino acids long. Germline V lookup: CDR1 SGHRS, CDR2 YFSETQ. Written as DNA, the CDR3 is TGCGCCAGCAGCTTGGTAGTTTATGGGACAGATACCACTGAAGCTTTCTTT. It translates to CASSLVVYGTDTTEAFF.

The chain is built from TRBV28 and TRBJ2-7, with 7 bases matching TRBD2. The junction had 10 bases not matched to a gene; V was cut back by 4 bases and J by 4 bases. The CDR3 spans 15 residues. CDR1 and CDR2 (germline): MDHEN, SYDVKM. The CDR3 spells CASSSPASGSYEQYF. In nucleotides, the CDR3 is TGTGCCAGCAGTTCCCCAGCTAGCGGATCGTACGAGCAGTACTTC. The full variable domain, completed using reference TRBV28 and TRBJ2-7, is DVKVTQSSRYLVKRTGEKVFLECVQDMDHENMFWYRQDPGLGLRLIYFSYDVKMKEKGDIPEGYSVSREKKERFSLILESASTNQTSMYLCASSSPASGSYEQYFGPGTRLTVT.

This clone has only one observation. The germline gene is not matched at one end of the junction; a read error may be the cause. The chain is built from TRBV2 and TRBJ1-6; 7 bases fit TRBD1. In germline, CDR1 is SNHLY, CDR2 FYNNEI. The CDR3 consists of 14 residues. DNA for the CDR3: TGTGCCAGCAGGGAAGTTACAGGGGTGTCACCCCTCCACTTT. It specifies CASREVTGVSPLHF.

The chain is built from TRBV30 and TRBJ2-7; TRBD1 matches 9 bases. From germline, CDR1 is GTSNPN and CDR2 SVGIG (reference sequence). There are 16 residues in the CDR3. Trimming took 2 bases from V and 4 from J; bases not matched to a gene: 12. CDR3 bases: TGTGCCTGGAGTCTTACCGGGGACAGGGCCTTTTACGAGCAGTACTTC. Its translation: CAWSLTGDRAFYEQYF. The full variable domain, its missing parts supplied by reference TRBV30 and TRBJ2-7, is SQTIHQWPATLVQPVGSPLSLECTVEGTSNPNLYWYRQAAGRGLQLLFYSVGIGQISSEVPQNLSASRPQDRQFILSSKKLLLSDSGFYLCAWSLTGDRAFYEQYFGPGTRLTVT.

The chain is built from TRBV4-2 and TRBJ1-6; the match to TRBD1 covers 10 bases. CDR3 size: 17 residues. Germline V lookup: CDR1 LGHNA, CDR2 YNFKEQ. V was pared by 2 bases and J by 6 bases, with 7 bases of the junction left unmatched. The CDR3 protein is CASSQMGQGSSNSPLHF. The CDR3 DNA reads TGTGCCAGCAGCCAAATGGGACAGGGGAGCAGTAATTCACCCCTCCACTTT.

The V and J genes are TRBV19 and TRBJ2-7, with TRBD1 matching 9 bases. This CDR3 has 14 residues. V shed 6 bases, J shed 3 bases, and the junction held 6 bases outside the gene matches. CDR1 LNHDA and CDR2 SQIVND come from the germline V gene (reference sequence). CDR3 sequence (DNA): TGTGCCAGTAGCCTAACGGGACAGGGCTACGAGCAGTACTTC. Its protein is CASSLTGQGYEQYF.

The chain recombines TRBV5-1 with TRBJ1-1; maybe TRBD1 (6 bases). V gave up 4 bases and J gave up 1 base, with 11 bases separating them. This CDR3 is built from 14 residues. Germline V CDR1 and CDR2: SGHRS, YFSETQ. The CDR3, as DNA: TGCGCCAGCAGCCCGGGACATCCGAACACTGAAGCTTTCTTT. Its translation: CASSPGHPNTEAFF.

The chain has TRBV28 and TRBJ2-3, with 12 bases fitting TRBD2. Germline assignment: CDR1 MDHEN and CDR2 SYDVKM. With V trimmed by 5 bases and J by 1 base, 7 bases remained unmatched. The CDR3 covers 17 residues. The CDR3 sequence is CASSTFGLAGRTDTQYF. CDR3 coding DNA: TGTGCCAGCAGTACCTTCGGACTAGCGGGACGCACAGATACGCAGTATTTT.

V usage is TRBV19 and J usage is TRBJ1-2; 9 bases are shared with TRBD1. V lost 6 bases and J lost 2; bases outside the gene matches: 4. Per the germline V gene, CDR1 is LNHDA and CDR2 is SQIVND (reference sequence). The CDR3 is 14 residues long. The CDR3 DNA is TGTGCCAGTAGGACCGGGACAGGGAACTATGGCTACACCTTC. Amino acids: CASRTGTGNYGYTF.

This clone was detected once. The gene calls are TRBV29-1 and TRBJ2-7, with TRBD2 matching 14 bases. J was trimmed by 4 bases and V by 4 bases; bases with no gene match: 6. Germline lookup yields CDR1 SQVTM and CDR2 ANQGSEA. This CDR3 spans 15 amino acids. CDR3 residues: CSVATGTSGSYEQYF. DNA of the CDR3: TGCAGCGTTGCGACCGGGACTAGCGGGAGTTACGAGCAGTACTTC.

The chain has TRBV7-8 and TRBJ2-3; TRBD2 agrees at 11 bases. This CDR3 spans 15 amino acids. Looked up from germline, CDR1 is SGHVS and CDR2 is FQNEAQ. Trimming cost V 4 bases and J 2 bases; bases outside gene matches: 2. The CDR3 here is CASSSSGGFTDTQYF. The CDR3 DNA follows: TGTGCCAGCAGCTCTAGCGGGGGGTTCACAGATACGCAGTATTTT.

This chain links TRBV7-8 with TRBJ2-7; D is possibly TRBD2 (6 bases). The CDR3 length is 14 residues. V lost 5 bases to trimming and J lost 1 base, with 12 bases between them. Germline V gives CDR1 SGHVS, CDR2 FQNEAQ. The CDR3 nucleotides read TGTGCCAGCAGCCTCCGGGGGTTTTCCTACGAGCAGTACTTC. The encoded protein is CASSLRGFSYEQYF.

The CDR3 nucleotides read TGTGCCAGCGAGGGGGGGGGCGGCGGCCGGCAGCCCCAGCATTTT. Amino acid sequence: CASEGGGGGRQPQHF. The chain links TRBV6-5 to TRBJ1-5; D may be TRBD1 (6 bases). Trimming stripped 8 bases from V and 7 bases from J, with 21 bases between. The CDR3 extends over 15 amino acids. CDR1 and CDR2 (germline): MNHEY, SVGAGI.

J is TRBJ1-5 and V is TRBV30; D might be TRBD1 (6 bases). The ends were cut back, 2 bases at V and 1 base at J, with 12 bases in the middle. CDR3 length: 15 amino acids. Germline V CDR1 and CDR2: GTSNPN, SVGIG (reference sequence). CDR3 bases: TGTGCCTGGAGTATTACTCAGGGGAGCAATCAGCCCCAGCATTTT. This codes for CAWSITQGSNQPQHF.

The chain has TRBV28 and TRBJ2-2; TRBD2 agrees at 7 bases. The CDR3 length is 17 residues. Trimming cost V 6 bases and J 7 bases; bases outside gene matches: 17. Germline V gives CDR1 MDHEN, CDR2 SYDVKM. DNA of the CDR3: TGTGCCAGCAGATACCCCCTTGGACTAGTCCGTGGCGGGGAGCTGTTTTTT. Its protein product is CASRYPLGLVRGGELFF.

This clone was counted once. The chain has TRBV11-3 and TRBJ2-7; 8 nucleotides match TRBD2. The germline gives CDR1 SGHNT, CDR2 YENEEA. The V segment lost 5 bases and the J segment 7 bases; nucleotides outside the gene matches: 13. This CDR3 has 15 amino acids. CDR3 sequence: CASSASGTRDGEQYF. CDR3 coding DNA: TGTGCCAGCAGCGCCAGCGGGACTAGGGACGGAGAGCAGTACTTC.

This chain connects TRBV3-1 (or the pseudogene TRBV3-2) to TRBJ2-1, with a weak D call TRBD2 (5 bases). Trimming took 0 bases from V and 7 from J, leaving 13 bases between them. The CDR3 sequence is 15 residues long. In germline, CDR1 is LGHDT, CDR2 YNNKEL (reference sequence). The CDR3 sequence is CASSQEEVDGNEQFF. Written as DNA, the CDR3 is TGTGCCAGCAGCCAAGAGGAGGTGGACGGAAATGAGCAGTTCTTC.

V is TRBV7-9 and J is TRBJ2-5; D call uncertain. Trimming cost V 5 bases and J 6 bases, with 13 bases left between them. The CDR3 contains 13 residues. Looked up from germline, CDR1 is SEHNR and CDR2 is FQNEAQ (reference sequence). The CDR3 loop reads CASSRVPTKTQYF. CDR3 in DNA: TGTGCCAGCAGCCGGGTCCCCACCAAGACCCAGTACTTC.

This clone was recorded only once. The rearrangement links TRBV11-1 to TRBJ2-2; D uncertain. Looked up from germline, CDR1 is SGHAT and CDR2 is FQDESV (reference sequence). V lost 2 bases to trimming and J lost 6 bases, with 7 bases between them. The CDR3 totals 13 residues. The CDR3, as DNA: TGTGCCAGCAGCTTAAACAACCCCGGGGAGCTGTTTTTT. Translated: CASSLNNPGELFF.